The 20 T cell receptor beta chains below come from one sample, sequenced in a study of tumor-infiltrating lymphocytes in primary liver carcinoma. Co-extraction yielded RNA and DNA from approximately 22-30 mg of unsorted bulk tissue. Priming with a constant-region primer yielded TCR beta cDNA from about 480 ng total RNA. Slightly modified ARM-PCR served as the procedure for the TCR beta libraries. These libraries came from three rounds of nested multiplex PCR. Rounds one and two of PCR, each of roughly 10 cycles, were primed with TRBV1-TRBV30 forward primers and a C-beta reverse primer. Via MiXCR, TCRdb re-called the multiplex PCR reads, giving one row per CDR3 protein. The sample yields tens of thousands of distinct CDR3 sequences, nearly 75% seen once. Sequenced input: liver tumor tissue from sampling region 4. Subset of the sample: tumor region T4, right-lateral pole. The receptors here all came from a man in his forties or fifties with primary liver carcinoma and hepatitis B virus infection.

This clonotype has just one count. The rearrangement joins TRBV21-1 to TRBJ2-7; the D call of TRBD2 is as the table states it, not checked on the DNA. TRBV21-1 is assigned pseudogene status. There are 16 residues in the CDR3. The CDR3 DNA reads TGTGCCAGCAGCAAAGCGCTAGCGAGAGGATGGTACGAGCAATACTTC. This gives the protein CASSKALARGWYEQYF.

The rearrangement uses TRBV28 and TRBJ2-3; no reliable D call. The ends were cut back, 5 bases at V and 5 bases at J, with 14 bases in the middle. The CDR3 length is 14 residues. Germline V gene sequence: CDR1 MDHEN, CDR2 SYDVKM. The CDR3 is CASSPPPGIDTQYF. The CDR3 coding sequence is TGTGCCAGCAGTCCCCCTCCCGGAATAGATACGCAGTATTTT.

Concerning this clonotype itself: Germline is not matched at one junction end, which may reflect a read error. The V gene is TRBV30, the J gene TRBJ1-1; D uncertain. Germline V gene sequence: CDR1 GTSNPN, CDR2 SVGIG (reference sequence). This CDR3 has 13 residues. The CDR3 spells CAWRDWRNSEAFF. The CDR3, as DNA: TGTGCCTGGAGGGATTGGCGGAACTCTGAAGCTTTCTTT. The variable domain in full, completed from reference TRBV30 and TRBJ1-1, reads SQTIHQWPATLVQPVGSPLSLECTVEGTSNPNLYWYRQAAGRGLQLLFYSVGIGQISSEVPQNLSASRPQDRQFILSSKKLLLSDSGFYLCAWRDWRNSEAFFGQGTRLTVV.

This clonotype was counted at least ten times. The gene calls are TRBV11-2 and TRBJ2-1; the D gene could be TRBD1 or TRBD2 (6 bases each). The germline V and J ends were trimmed by 1 base and 0 bases, with 16 bases remaining between them. Germline loops: CDR1 SGHAT, CDR2 FQNNGV. This CDR3 is 18 amino acids long. Written as DNA, the CDR3 is TGTGCCAGCAGCTTAGGGGGGCCAGGAGGGAGCTCCTACAATGAGCAGTTCTTC. This translates into CASSLGGPGGSSYNEQFF.

This clonotype appeared once. A junction boundary mismatches the germline segment, possibly from a read error. The V and J genes are TRBV29-1 and TRBJ1-2; no firm D call. Per germline, CDR1 SQVTM and CDR2 ANQGSEA. The CDR3 is 14 amino acids. The CDR3 is CSVDGGTRNYSYTF. The CDR3 DNA sequence: TGCAGCGTTGACGGAGGTACCCGTAACTATAGCTATACCTTC.

The chain couples TRBV12-3 or TRBV12-4 to TRBJ2-2; TRBD1 agrees at 9 bases. The trim removed 6 bases at V and 7 bases at J, leaving 12 bases unmatched. The CDR3 is made up of 16 amino acids. The CDR3, as DNA: TGTGCCAGCAGCCCCGGGACAGGGTGGTTGTTCGGGGAGCTGTTTTTT. This codes for CASSPGTGWLFGELFF.

A word on this clonotype: No conserved phenylalanine or tryptophan is present at the end of the CDR3, so a read error is the likely explanation. The DNA is left out, because the CDR3 cannot be placed on it with certainty; the CDR3 is given as TCRdb lists it. The chain uses TRBV4-3 and TRBJ1-6; the tabulated D call, TRBD1, remains unverified against the DNA. Germline lookup yields CDR1 LGHNA and CDR2 YSLEER. The CDR3 region is 16 residues in length, termini included. Here the CDR3 reads CASCSWDRGRNSPFHY.

Of note for this clonotype: At one boundary the junction diverges from the germline segment, which might be a read error. CDR3 loop: CTSSQEGGTGELCF. The CDR3 DNA reads TGCACCAGCAGCCAAGAAGGGGGCACCGGGGAGCTGTGTTTT. V and J are TRBV4-3 and TRBJ2-2; 7 nucleotides align to TRBD1. In germline, CDR1 is LGHNA, CDR2 YSLEER. This CDR3 spans 14 amino acids.

This clonotype was seen a single time. V and J are TRBV21-1 and TRBJ2-7; the DNA was not used to check the table's D call, TRBD1. TRBV21-1 is noted as a pseudogene. This CDR3 has 18 amino acids. The CDR3 DNA sequence: TGTGCCAGCAGCCCATCGAATCTCTCAGGGACGGGCTCCTACAAGCAGTACTTC. Protein product: CASSPSNLSGTGSYKQYF.

Concerning this clonotype itself: Likely a read error: the CDR3 ends without its conserved phenylalanine or tryptophan. It is unclear where the CDR3 begins or ends on the DNA, so no DNA is shown, and the CDR3 is as TCRdb lists it. The chain combines TRBV12-3 or TRBV12-4 with TRBJ2-4; the table's D call TRBD1 went unverified against the DNA. The CDR3 has 14 residues if both end residues are counted. The CDR3 sequence: CASTEGVTRNIKYL.

Comments on this clonotype: A read error is possible here, since a much larger clone lies one base away. The chain carries TRBV18 and TRBJ2-3; D remains unclear. This CDR3 contains 11 residues. CDR1 is KGHSH, CDR2 LQKENI, per germline. CDR3: CASSRIDMQYF. CDR3 nucleotide sequence: TGTGCCAGCTCGCGCATAGATATGCAGTATTTT.

This clonotype rates as medium-sized. The chain joins TRBV6-2 or TRBV6-3 to TRBJ2-1, with TRBD2 identical over 13 bases. J gave up 9 bases and V 6 bases, and 2 bases lay outside the gene matches. The germline gives CDR1 MNHEY, CDR2 SVGEGT. CDR3 size: 13 residues. As DNA, the CDR3 is TGTGCCAGCAGGACTAGCGGGAGGTCTGAGCAGTTCTTC. This encodes CASRTSGRSEQFF.

This clonotype was detected a few times. A read error may produce the germline difference seen at one junction end. The chain carries TRBV11-3 and TRBJ2-1, with D perhaps TRBD2 (6 bases). Germline V gene sequence: CDR1 SGHNT, CDR2 YENEEA. This CDR3 spans 17 amino acids. The DNA for the CDR3 is TGTGCCAGCAGCTTAGGCATACCGGGACTCGCCCGCAATGAACAGTTCTTC. Protein sequence: CASSLGIPGLARNEQFF.

With regard to this clonotype: Its ends do not fully match the called genes, so a read error is possible. The chain combines TRBV2 with TRBJ1-1; D gene uncertain. The V gene's germline CDR1 is SNHLY and CDR2 FYNNEI. The CDR3 totals 13 residues. For the CDR3, the DNA is TGTGCCAGCAGTTATACGGAGAACAGTGAAGCTTTCTTT. Its translation: CASSYTENSEAFF.

In regard to this clonotype: Sequence at one end of the junction differs from germline and may be a read error. The rearrangement links TRBV11-1 to TRBJ2-1; perhaps TRBD2 as D (6 bases). The CDR3 is made up of 17 amino acids. Germline V CDR1 and CDR2: SGHAT, FQDESV (reference sequence). The CDR3 nucleotides read TGTGCCAGCAGTTCCCCTCCAGGCGGGACGGCCTTTAGTGAGCAGTTCTTT. This sequence encodes CASSSPPGGTAFSEQFF. Variable domain in full (rest from reference TRBV11-1 and TRBJ2-1): EAEVAQSPRYKITEKSQAVAFWCDPISGHATLYWYRQILGQGPELLVQFQDESVVDDSQLPKDRFSAERLKGVDSTLKIQPAELGDSAMYLCASSSPPGGTAFSEQFFGPGTRLTVL.

Comment on this clonotype: The junction differs from germline at one of its ends, possibly a read error. The chain joins TRBV6-6 to TRBJ2-1; D might be TRBD2 (6 bases). The CDR3 is 14 amino acids. The germline CDR1 and CDR2 sequences are MNHNY and SVGAGI (reference sequence). The CDR3 nucleotides are TGTGCCAGCGGTTACGGGACTGCAGACAATGAGCGGTTCTTC. Encoded protein: CASGYGTADNERFF.

Note on this clonotype: At one boundary the junction diverges from the germline segment, which might be a read error. The chain couples TRBV5-1 to TRBJ1-5, with D perhaps TRBD1 (5 bases). Germline CDR1 reads SGHRS; CDR2 reads YFSETQ. This CDR3 region has 15 residues. CDR3 in amino acids: CASSLGGTGNHPQHF. The CDR3 nucleotides read TGCGCCAGCAGCTTGGGGGGGACTGGCAATCATCCCCAGCATTTT.

As regards this clonotype: A single base separates this from a much larger clone, so it may be a read error. V gene TRBV20-1 combines with J gene TRBJ2-1; D may be TRBD2 (5 bases). Trimming took off 5 bases at V and 5 bases at J, with 19 bases between the two ends. The germline gives CDR1 DFQATT, CDR2 SNEGSKA (reference sequence). This CDR3 spans 15 amino acids. Written as DNA, the CDR3 is TGCAGTGCTGCTCCCCTACCTAGCAGGAACAATGAGCAGTTCTTC. Translated, it gives CSAAPLPSRNNEQFF.

This clonotype was observed a few times. The gene calls are TRBV12-3 or TRBV12-4 and TRBJ2-5, with TRBD2 matching over 7 bases. The CDR3 is 13 amino acids. In nucleotides, the CDR3 is TGTGTCAATAGCCGAAGCGGGACAGAGACCCAGTACTTC. Amino acids: CVNSRSGTETQYF.

The table lists this clonotype with many counts. V gene TRBV19 combines with J gene TRBJ2-2; D may be TRBD1 or TRBD2 (7 bases each). The CDR3 spans 16 residues. From germline, CDR1 is LNHDA and CDR2 SQIVND (reference sequence). Trimming removed 5 bases at V and 4 bases at J, with 17 bases between. The CDR3 coding sequence is TGTGCCAGTAGTCCCCAGGGGGGGCTGTCCACCGGGGAGCTGTTTTTT. It yields the protein CASSPQGGLSTGELFF.